The present TCR beta chain was sequenced within a study of T cells in localized non-small cell lung cancer. General observations from the study: Patients showing higher blood T cell density tended to see longer overall survival. The greatest T cell clonality was found in uninvolved adjacent lung (higher than in tumor). Because only a single region of the tumor was sequenced, heterogeneity remains possible. Median detection of top 100 tumor clones in adjacent lung was about 52 clones.

Assay used: immunoSEQ multiplex PCR; TCRdb lists only in-frame clones, some missing. This sample has more than 25,000 clones, with 70% to 90% found just once. Details on this clone: Antigen specificity is unknown.

Germline V CDR1 and CDR2: MNHNY, SVGAGI (reference sequence). Trimming stripped 5 bases from V and 3 bases from J, with 13 bases between. The CDR3 runs 14 residues. The source is a woman aged 40-70 years with stage I lung adenocarcinoma. V and J are TRBV6-6 and TRBJ1-2; D gene unclear. The material sequenced was peripheral blood, taken before any cancer treatment. The CDR3 is CASSRGGSDYGYTF. The CDR3 bases are TGTGCCAGCAGTCGGGGTGGGTCAGACTATGGCTACACCTTC.